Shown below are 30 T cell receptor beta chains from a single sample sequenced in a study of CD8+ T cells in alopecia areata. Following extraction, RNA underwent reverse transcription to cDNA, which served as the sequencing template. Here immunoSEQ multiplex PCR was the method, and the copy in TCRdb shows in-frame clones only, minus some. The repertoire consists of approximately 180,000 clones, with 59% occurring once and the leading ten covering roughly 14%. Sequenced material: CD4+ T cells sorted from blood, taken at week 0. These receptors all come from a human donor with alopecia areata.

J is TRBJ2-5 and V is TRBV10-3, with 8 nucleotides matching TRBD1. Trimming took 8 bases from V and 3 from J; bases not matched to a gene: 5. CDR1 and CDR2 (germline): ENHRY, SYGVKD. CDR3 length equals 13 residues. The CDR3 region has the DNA TGTGCCATCCAAAAGGACAGGGAAGAGACCCAGTACTTC. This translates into CAIQKDREETQYF.

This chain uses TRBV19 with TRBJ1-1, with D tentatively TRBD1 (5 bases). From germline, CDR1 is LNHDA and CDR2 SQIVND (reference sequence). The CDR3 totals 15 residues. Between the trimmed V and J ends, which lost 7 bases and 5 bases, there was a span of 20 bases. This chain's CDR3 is CASTPWGEFRTEAFF. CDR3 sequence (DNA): TGTGCCAGTACCCCCTGGGGGGAGTTTCGGACTGAAGCTTTCTTT.

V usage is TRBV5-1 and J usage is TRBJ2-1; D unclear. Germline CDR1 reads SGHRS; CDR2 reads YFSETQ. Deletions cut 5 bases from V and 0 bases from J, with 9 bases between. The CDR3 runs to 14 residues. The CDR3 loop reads CASRELTSYNEQFF. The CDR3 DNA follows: TGCGCCAGCAGGGAACTTACCTCCTACAATGAGCAGTTCTTC.

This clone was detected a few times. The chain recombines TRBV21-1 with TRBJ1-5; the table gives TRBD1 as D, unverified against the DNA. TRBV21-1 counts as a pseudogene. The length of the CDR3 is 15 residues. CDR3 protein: CASSKTGAFNQPQHF. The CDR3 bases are TGTGCCAGCAGCAAGACAGGGGCCTTCAATCAGCCCCAGCATTTT.

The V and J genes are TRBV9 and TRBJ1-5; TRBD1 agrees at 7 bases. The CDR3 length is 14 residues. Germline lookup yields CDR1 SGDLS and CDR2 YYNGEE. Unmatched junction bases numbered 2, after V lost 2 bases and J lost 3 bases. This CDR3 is CASSVGTVNQPQHF. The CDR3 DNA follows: TGTGCCAGCAGCGTCGGGACAGTCAATCAGCCCCAGCATTTT. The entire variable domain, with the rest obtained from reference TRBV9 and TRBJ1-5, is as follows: DSGVTQTPKHLITATGQRVTLRCSPRSGDLSVYWYQQSLDQGLQFLIQYYNGEERAKGNILERFSAQQFPDLHSELNLSSLELGDSALYFCASSVGTVNQPQHFGDGTRLSIL.

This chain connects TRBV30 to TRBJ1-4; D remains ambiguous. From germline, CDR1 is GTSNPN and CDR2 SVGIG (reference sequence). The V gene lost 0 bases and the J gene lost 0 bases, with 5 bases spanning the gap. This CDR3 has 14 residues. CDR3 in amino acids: CAWSVGTTNEKLFF. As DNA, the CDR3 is TGTGCCTGGAGTGTTGGCACAACTAATGAAAAACTGTTTTTT.

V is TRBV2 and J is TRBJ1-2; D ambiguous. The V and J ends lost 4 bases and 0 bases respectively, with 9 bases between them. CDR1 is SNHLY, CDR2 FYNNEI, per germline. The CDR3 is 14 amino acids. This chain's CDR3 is CASSVTEANYGYTF. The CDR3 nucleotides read TGTGCCAGCAGTGTTACGGAGGCTAACTATGGCTACACCTTC.

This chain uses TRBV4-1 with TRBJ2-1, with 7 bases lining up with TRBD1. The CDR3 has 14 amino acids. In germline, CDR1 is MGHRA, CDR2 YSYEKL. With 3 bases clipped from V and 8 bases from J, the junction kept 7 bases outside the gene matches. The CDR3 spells CASSQTTGRDEQFF. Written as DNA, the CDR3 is TGCGCCAGCAGCCAGACGACAGGGCGGGATGAGCAGTTCTTC.

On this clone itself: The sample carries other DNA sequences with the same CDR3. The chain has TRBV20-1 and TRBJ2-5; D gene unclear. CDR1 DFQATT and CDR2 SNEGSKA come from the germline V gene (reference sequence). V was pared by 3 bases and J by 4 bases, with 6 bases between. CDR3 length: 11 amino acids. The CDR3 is CSASGGETQYF. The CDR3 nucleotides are TGCAGTGCTAGTGGCGGAGAGACCCAGTACTTC.

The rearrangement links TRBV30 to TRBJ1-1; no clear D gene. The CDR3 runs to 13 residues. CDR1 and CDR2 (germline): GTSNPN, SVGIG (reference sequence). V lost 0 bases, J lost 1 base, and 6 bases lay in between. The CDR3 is CAWSVRTNTEAFF. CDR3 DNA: TGTGCCTGGAGTGTCAGGACGAACACTGAAGCTTTCTTT.

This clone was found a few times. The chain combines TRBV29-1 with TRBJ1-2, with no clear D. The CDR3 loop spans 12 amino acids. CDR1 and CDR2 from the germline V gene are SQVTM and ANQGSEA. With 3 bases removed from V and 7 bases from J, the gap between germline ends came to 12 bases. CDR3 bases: TGCAGCGTTGACCCAGGAGGGTTTGGCTACACCTTC. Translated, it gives CSVDPGGFGYTF. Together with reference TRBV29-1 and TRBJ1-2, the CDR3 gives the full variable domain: SAVISQKPSRDICQRGTSLTIQCQVDSQVTMMFWYRQQPGQSLTLIATANQGSEATYESGFVIDKFPISRPNLTFSTLTVSNMSPEDSSIYLCSVDPGGFGYTFGSGTRLTVV.

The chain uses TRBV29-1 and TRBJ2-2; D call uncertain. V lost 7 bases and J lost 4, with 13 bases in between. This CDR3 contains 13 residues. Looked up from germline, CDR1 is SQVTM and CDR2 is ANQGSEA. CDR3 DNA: TGCAGCGCGACATCAGGTATCACCGGGGAGCTGTTTTTT. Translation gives CSATSGITGELFF.

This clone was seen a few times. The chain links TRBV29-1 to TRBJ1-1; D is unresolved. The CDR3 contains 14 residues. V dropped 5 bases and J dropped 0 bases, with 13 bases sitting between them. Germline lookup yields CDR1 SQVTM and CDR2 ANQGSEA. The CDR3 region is CSVSSKDLNTEAFF. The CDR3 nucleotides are TGCAGCGTTTCCTCTAAGGACTTGAACACTGAAGCTTTCTTT.

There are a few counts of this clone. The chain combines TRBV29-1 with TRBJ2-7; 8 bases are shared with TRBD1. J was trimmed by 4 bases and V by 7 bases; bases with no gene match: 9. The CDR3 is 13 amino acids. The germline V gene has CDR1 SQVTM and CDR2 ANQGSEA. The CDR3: CSAEGQAGYEQYF. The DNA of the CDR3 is TGCAGCGCTGAGGGACAGGCTGGATACGAGCAGTACTTC.

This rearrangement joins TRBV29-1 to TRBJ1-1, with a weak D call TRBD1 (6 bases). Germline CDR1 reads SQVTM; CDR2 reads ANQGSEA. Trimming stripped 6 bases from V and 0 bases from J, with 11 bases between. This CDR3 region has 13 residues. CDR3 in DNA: TGCAGCGTCAAGGGGGTCCTGAACACTGAAGCTTTCTTT. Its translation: CSVKGVLNTEAFF.

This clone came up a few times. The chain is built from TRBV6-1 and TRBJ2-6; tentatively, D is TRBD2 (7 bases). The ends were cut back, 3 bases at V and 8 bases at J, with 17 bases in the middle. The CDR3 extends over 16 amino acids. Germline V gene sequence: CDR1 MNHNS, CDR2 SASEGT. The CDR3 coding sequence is TGTGCCAGCAGTGACACCTCCAGGGGAGGGTCCAACGTCCTGACTTTC. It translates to CASSDTSRGGSNVLTF.

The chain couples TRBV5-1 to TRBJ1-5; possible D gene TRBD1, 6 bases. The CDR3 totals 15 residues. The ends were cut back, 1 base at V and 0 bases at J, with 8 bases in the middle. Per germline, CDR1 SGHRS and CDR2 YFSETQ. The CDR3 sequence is CASSLRGDSNQPQHF. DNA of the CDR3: TGCGCCAGCAGCTTGAGGGGGGATAGCAATCAGCCCCAGCATTTT.

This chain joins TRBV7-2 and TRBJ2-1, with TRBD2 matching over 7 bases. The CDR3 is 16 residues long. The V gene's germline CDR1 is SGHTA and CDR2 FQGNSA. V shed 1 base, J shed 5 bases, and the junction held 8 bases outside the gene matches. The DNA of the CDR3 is TGTGCCAGCAGCTTAGGTGGCGGGGGTCGGGACAATGAGCAGTTCTTC. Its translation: CASSLGGGGRDNEQFF.

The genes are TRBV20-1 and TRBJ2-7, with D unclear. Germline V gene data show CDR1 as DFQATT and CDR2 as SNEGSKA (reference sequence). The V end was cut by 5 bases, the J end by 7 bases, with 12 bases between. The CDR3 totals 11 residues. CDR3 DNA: TGCAGTGCTCCCAGAGGTTCGGAGCAGTACTTC. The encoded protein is CSAPRGSEQYF.

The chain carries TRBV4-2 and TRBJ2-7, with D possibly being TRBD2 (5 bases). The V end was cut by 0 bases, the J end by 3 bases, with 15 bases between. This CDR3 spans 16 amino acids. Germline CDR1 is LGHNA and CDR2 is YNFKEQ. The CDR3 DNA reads TGTGCCAGCAGCCAAGATCGGGATTTGGTCGGCTACGAGCAGTACTTC. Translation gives CASSQDRDLVGYEQYF.

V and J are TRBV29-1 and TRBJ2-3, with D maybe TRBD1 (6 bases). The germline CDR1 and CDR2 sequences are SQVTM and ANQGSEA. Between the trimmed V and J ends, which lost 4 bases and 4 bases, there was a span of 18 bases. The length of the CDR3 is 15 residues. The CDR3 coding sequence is TGCAGCGTTGTTCAACCGGGACACCTTCCAGATACGCAGTATTTT. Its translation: CSVVQPGHLPDTQYF.

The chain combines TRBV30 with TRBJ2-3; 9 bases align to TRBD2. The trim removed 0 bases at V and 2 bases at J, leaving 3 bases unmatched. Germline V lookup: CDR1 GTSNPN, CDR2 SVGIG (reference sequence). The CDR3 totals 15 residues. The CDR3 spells CAWSVASGVTDTQYF. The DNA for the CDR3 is TGTGCCTGGAGTGTAGCTAGCGGGGTCACAGATACGCAGTATTTT.

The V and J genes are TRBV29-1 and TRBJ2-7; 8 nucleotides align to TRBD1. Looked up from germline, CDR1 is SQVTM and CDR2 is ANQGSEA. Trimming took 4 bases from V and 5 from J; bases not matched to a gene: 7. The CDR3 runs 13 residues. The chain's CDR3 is CSVVRGPSDEQYF. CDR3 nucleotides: TGCAGCGTTGTCAGGGGGCCGTCCGACGAGCAGTACTTC.

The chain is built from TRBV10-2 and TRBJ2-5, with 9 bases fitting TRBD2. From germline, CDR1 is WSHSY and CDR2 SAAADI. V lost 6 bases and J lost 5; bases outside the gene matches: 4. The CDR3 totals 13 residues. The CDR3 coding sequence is TGCGCCAGCAGGCTAGCGGGACCGGAGACCCAGTACTTC. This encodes CASRLAGPETQYF.

CDR3 nucleotide sequence: TGTGCTAGTGGCACATACGAGCAGTACTTC. Amino acid sequence: CASGTYEQYF. The chain carries TRBV12-5 and TRBJ2-7; D is uncertain. Trimming shortened V by 6 bases and J by 4 bases, and 4 bases separated the two germline ends. Germline V gene data show CDR1 as LGHNT and CDR2 as FRNRAP. The CDR3 spans 10 residues.

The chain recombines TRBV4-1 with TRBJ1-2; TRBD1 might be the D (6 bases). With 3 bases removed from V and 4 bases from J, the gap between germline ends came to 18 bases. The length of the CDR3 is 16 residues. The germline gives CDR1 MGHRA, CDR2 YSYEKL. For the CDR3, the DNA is TGCGCCAGCAGCCAGGGTTGGGGGGCCACTTCCTATGGCTACACCTTC. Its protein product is CASSQGWGATSYGYTF.

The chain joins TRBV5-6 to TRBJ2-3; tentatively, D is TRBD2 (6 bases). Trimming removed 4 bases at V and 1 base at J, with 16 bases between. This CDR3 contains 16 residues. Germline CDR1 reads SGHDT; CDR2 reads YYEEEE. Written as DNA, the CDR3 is TGTGCCAGCAGCAAACGACCGGGAGCGGGCACAGATACGCAGTATTTT. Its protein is CASSKRPGAGTDTQYF.

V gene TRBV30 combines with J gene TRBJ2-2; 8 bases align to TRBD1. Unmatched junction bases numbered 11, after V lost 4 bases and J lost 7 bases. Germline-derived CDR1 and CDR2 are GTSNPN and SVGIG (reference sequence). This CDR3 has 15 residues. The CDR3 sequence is CAWTSGGGGGGELFF. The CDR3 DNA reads TGTGCCTGGACCTCAGGGGGCGGAGGTGGCGGGGAGCTGTTTTTT.

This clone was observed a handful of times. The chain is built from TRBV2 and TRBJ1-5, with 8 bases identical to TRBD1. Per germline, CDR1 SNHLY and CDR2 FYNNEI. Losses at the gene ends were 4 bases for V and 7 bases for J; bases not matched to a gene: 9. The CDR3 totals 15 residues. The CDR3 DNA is TGTGCCAGCAGTGTCGTGGGGACAGGTCGCCAGCCCCAGCATTTT. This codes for CASSVVGTGRQPQHF.

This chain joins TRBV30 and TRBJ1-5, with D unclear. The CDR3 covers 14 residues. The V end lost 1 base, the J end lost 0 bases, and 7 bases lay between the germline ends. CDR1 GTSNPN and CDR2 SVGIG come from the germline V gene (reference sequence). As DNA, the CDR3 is TGTGCCTGGAGTGGAGGTACTAGCAATCAGCCCCAGCATTTT. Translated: CAWSGGTSNQPQHF. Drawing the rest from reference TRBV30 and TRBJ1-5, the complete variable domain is SQTIHQWPATLVQPVGSPLSLECTVEGTSNPNLYWYRQAAGRGLQLLFYSVGIGQISSEVPQNLSASRPQDRQFILSSKKLLLSDSGFYLCAWSGGTSNQPQHFGDGTRLSIL.